These 5 T cell receptor beta chains share one sample of origin, sequenced in a study of beta chain features in type 1 diabetes. The whole isolated RNA underwent reverse transcription, so sequencing captured expressed TCRB transcripts. Assay used: immunoSEQ multiplex PCR; TCRdb lists only in-frame clones, some missing. The data contain around 350,000 clones, around 12% of them singletons. The sample consisted of naive CD4+ T cells from blood. These receptors were taken from a man younger than 35 in good health.

The J gene is TRBJ2-5, the V gene TRBV14, with TRBD2 matching over 9 bases. There are 14 residues in the CDR3. V lost 4 bases, J lost 1 base, and 1 base stayed unmatched. Germline V gene lookup returns CDR1 SGHDN and CDR2 FVKESK. The CDR3 is CASSPTSGQETQYF. DNA of the CDR3: TGTGCCAGCAGCCCGACTAGCGGCCAAGAGACCCAGTACTTC.

CDR3 loop: CASSLSTNTGELFF. The CDR3 nucleotides are TGTGCCAGCAGCTTAAGCACGAACACCGGGGAGCTGTTTTTT. V usage is TRBV11-3 and J usage is TRBJ2-2; no clear D gene. The V and J ends lost 2 bases and 0 bases respectively, with 4 bases between them. Germline V CDR1 and CDR2: SGHNT, YENEEA. The CDR3 is 14 residues long.

CDR3 nucleotides: TGCGCCAGCAGCTTGGCCAATCCTGGGGGGGGACAGTTCTTC. Amino acids: CASSLANPGGGQFF. The rearrangement links TRBV5-1 to TRBJ2-1; 7 bases align to TRBD2. This CDR3 spans 14 amino acids. Germline CDR1 is SGHRS and CDR2 is YFSETQ. V lost 0 bases and J lost 13; bases outside the gene matches: 10.

This clone has just a few counts. The V and J genes are TRBV30 and TRBJ1-4, with D perhaps matching TRBD1 (5 bases). Germline CDR1 reads GTSNPN; CDR2 reads SVGIG (reference sequence). V gave up 6 bases and J gave up 10 bases, with 18 bases separating them. CDR3 length equals 13 residues. The CDR3 DNA sequence: TGTGCCTGTGACGTCCACAGGCGACGAAAACTGTTTTTT. Amino acid sequence: CACDVHRRRKLFF.

V is TRBV4-3 and J is TRBJ1-5, with a possible D match to TRBD1 (6 bases). Trimming pared 5 bases from V and 7 bases from J, leaving 21 bases between. In germline, CDR1 is LGHNA, CDR2 YSLEER. The length of the CDR3 is 16 residues. Here the CDR3 DNA reads TGCGCCAGCAGCAGCTCAATTCGGGGGGCCAGGCAGCCCCAGCATTTT. It translates to CASSSSIRGARQPQHF.